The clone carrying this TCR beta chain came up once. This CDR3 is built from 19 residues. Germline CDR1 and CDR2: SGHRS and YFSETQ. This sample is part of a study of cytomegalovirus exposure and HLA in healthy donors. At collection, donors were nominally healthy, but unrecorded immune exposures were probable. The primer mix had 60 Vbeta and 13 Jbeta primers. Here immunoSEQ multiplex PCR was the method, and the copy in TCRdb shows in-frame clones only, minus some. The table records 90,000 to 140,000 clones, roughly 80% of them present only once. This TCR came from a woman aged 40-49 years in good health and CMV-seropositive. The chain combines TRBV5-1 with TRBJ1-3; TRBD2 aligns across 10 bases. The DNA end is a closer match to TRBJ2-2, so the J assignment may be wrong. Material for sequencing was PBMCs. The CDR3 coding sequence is TGCGCCAGCAGGTCCCCAATAGCGGGAGGACTCCTAAACACCGGGGAGCTGTTTTTT. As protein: CASRSPIAGGLLNTGELFF.